Shown below are 4 T cell receptor beta chains from a single sample sequenced in a study of T cell responses to AZD1222 COVID-19 vaccine. Repertoires were generated with immunoSEQ multiplex PCR, while TCRdb's copy carries only in-frame clones and drops some. The sample yields about 180,000 clones, roughly nine tenths seen once. The material was peripheral blood, obtained on day 0 of AZD1222 vaccination. All receptors come from an adult in good health.

This CDR3 reads CARTARETQYF. DNA for the CDR3: TGTGCCAGGACTGCTCGGGAGACCCAGTACTTC. The chain joins TRBV12-3 or TRBV12-4 to TRBJ2-5; D not certain. V lost 9 bases and J lost 5, with 10 bases in between. This CDR3 is built from 11 residues.

This sequence joins TRBV21-1 and TRBJ2-4; TRBD1 was called by the table and not checked on the DNA. TRBV21-1 is a documented pseudogene. The CDR3 sequence is 14 residues long. CDR3 sequence (DNA): TGTGCCAGCAGCAAGGGACAGGGGAGTCGCATTCAGTACTTC. Residues: CASSKGQGSRIQYF.

V is TRBV7-9 and J is TRBJ2-5; TRBD1 agrees at 9 bases. The V gene end was trimmed by 4 bases and the J gene end by 5 bases; junction bases not matched to a gene: 8. The CDR3 covers 15 residues. The V gene's germline CDR1 is SEHNR and CDR2 FQNEAQ (reference sequence). CDR3 sequence: CASSSFRTGVETQYF. The DNA for the CDR3 is TGTGCCAGCAGCTCATTCCGGACAGGGGTTGAGACCCAGTACTTC.

V usage is TRBV27 and J usage is TRBJ1-2; TRBD1 matches 10 bases. The CDR3 covers 16 residues. The junction had 8 bases not matched to a gene; V was cut back by 0 bases and J by 7 bases. Germline CDR1 MNHEY, CDR2 SMNVEV (reference sequence). As DNA, the CDR3 is TGTGCCAGCAGTTTATCTCAAGGGGACAGGGGTGGTGGCTACACCTTC. This sequence encodes CASSLSQGDRGGGYTF.